Presented here are 27 T cell receptor beta chains from one specimen sequenced in a study of blood T cell repertoires in COVID-19. The table came from immunoSEQ multiplex PCR; TCRdb's copy has only in-frame clones and leaves some out. The table shows just under 20,000 clones, with just over 90% occurring only once. The sample consisted of peripheral blood. The source is a woman aged 45-65 years with active COVID-19.

The CDR3 DNA reads as TGTGCCAGCAGTTTGGGAGGAACTAATGAAAAACTGTTTTTT. Translated: CASSLGGTNEKLFF. The gene calls are TRBV28 and TRBJ1-4; unclear D gene. CDR3 length: 14 residues. The V gene's germline CDR1 is MDHEN and CDR2 SYDVKM. The V end was cut by 3 bases, the J end by 1 base, with 6 bases between.

The V gene is TRBV5-8, the J gene TRBJ1-2; 11 bases match TRBD1. Germline loops: CDR1 SGHTS, CDR2 YDEGEE. This CDR3 is 15 amino acids long. The ends lost 1 base at V and 8 bases at J; junction bases unmatched: 7. CDR3: CASSLRGTGGFGYTF. In nucleotides, the CDR3 is TGTGCCAGCAGCTTGCGAGGGACAGGGGGGTTCGGCTACACCTTC.

The genes are TRBV24-1 and TRBJ2-2; possibly TRBD1 for D (6 bases). V was shortened by 5 bases and J by 5 bases, with 20 bases between the two germline ends. The CDR3 spans 17 residues. Germline V gene lookup returns CDR1 KGHDR and CDR2 SFDVKD. The CDR3: CATSAPGQGRLTGELFF. The CDR3 DNA is TGTGCCACCAGTGCCCCGGGCCAGGGGCGCTTGACCGGGGAGCTGTTTTTT.

The chain uses TRBV5-1 and TRBJ2-1; 8 bases align to TRBD2. Looked up from germline, CDR1 is SGHRS and CDR2 is YFSETQ. This CDR3 is 16 amino acids long. Trimming cost V 4 bases and J 0 bases; bases outside gene matches: 6. The CDR3 coding sequence is TGCGCCAGCAGCGACACTAGCGGAAGCTCCTACAATGAGCAGTTCTTC. Translation gives CASSDTSGSSYNEQFF.

The chain couples TRBV2 to TRBJ2-3; D unclear. This CDR3 has 14 residues. Germline CDR1 and CDR2: SNHLY and FYNNEI. V gave up 5 bases and J gave up 0 bases, with 9 bases separating them. The CDR3 sequence: CASSSFLSTDTQYF. The DNA of the CDR3 is TGTGCCAGCAGTTCCTTCCTTAGCACAGATACGCAGTATTTT.

The chain uses TRBV9 and TRBJ1-1; no firm D call. The CDR3 covers 14 residues. The germline V gene has CDR1 SGDLS and CDR2 YYNGEE. V lost 0 bases and J lost 3, with 9 bases in between. The CDR3 sequence: CASSVGALDTEAFF. The CDR3 nucleotides read TGTGCCAGCAGCGTAGGTGCGTTGGACACTGAAGCTTTCTTT.

The chain has TRBV13 and TRBJ1-2; TRBD1 is a possible D gene (6 bases). V was clipped by 5 bases and J by 6 bases, with 19 bases between them. Germline V gene sequence: CDR1 PRHDT, CDR2 FYEKMQ (reference sequence). This CDR3 is built from 15 residues. The CDR3 nucleotides read TGTGCCAGCAGCCCGCCGGGGGGGCGCCTTAATGGCTACACCTTC. The encoded protein is CASSPPGGRLNGYTF. Full variable domain (outside the CDR3, taken from reference TRBV13 and TRBJ1-2): AAGVIQSPRHLIKEKRETATLKCYPIPRHDTVYWYQQGPGQDPQFLISFYEKMQSDKGSIPDRFSAQQFSDYHSELNMSSLELGDSALYFCASSPPGGRLNGYTFGSGTRLTVV.

The CDR3 DNA reads TGTGCCAGCAGCTCCGGGACAGGGGTATCGGTCAATGAGCAGTTCTTC. Translation: CASSSGTGVSVNEQFF. V usage is TRBV13 and J usage is TRBJ2-1, with 10 bases matching TRBD1. CDR1 and CDR2 from the germline V gene are PRHDT and FYEKMQ (reference sequence). The CDR3 spans 16 residues. Losses at the gene ends were 4 bases for V and 6 bases for J; bases not matched to a gene: 9. Drawing the rest from reference TRBV13 and TRBJ2-1, the complete variable domain is AAGVIQSPRHLIKEKRETATLKCYPIPRHDTVYWYQQGPGQDPQFLISFYEKMQSDKGSIPDRFSAQQFSDYHSELNMSSLELGDSALYFCASSSGTGVSVNEQFFGPGTRLTVL.

The chain has TRBV9 and TRBJ1-2, with TRBD1 matching 7 bases. Germline V CDR1 and CDR2: SGDLS, YYNGEE. Trimming at V came to 3 bases and at J to 9 bases, leaving 2 bases not matched to a gene. This CDR3 is built from 11 residues. Here the CDR3 DNA reads TGTGCCAGCAGCGCACAGGGGTGCTACACCTTC. Translated: CASSAQGCYTF.

This chain connects TRBV3-1 (or the pseudogene TRBV3-2) to TRBJ2-1; 11 bases line up with TRBD2. This CDR3 comprises 17 residues. Germline trimming cut 2 bases from V and 2 bases from J; bases unmatched to any gene: 5. Germline V lookup: CDR1 LGHDT, CDR2 YNNKEL (reference sequence). This chain's CDR3 is CASSQHIAGGAYNEQFF. The CDR3 DNA is TGTGCCAGCAGCCAACATATAGCGGGAGGGGCCTACAATGAGCAGTTCTTC.

By sample share, this clone is medium-sized. This chain uses TRBV6-5 with TRBJ2-1; 7 bases map to TRBD2. The V and J ends lost 6 bases and 8 bases, in that order; junction bases with no gene match: 4. The CDR3 covers 12 residues. Germline assignment: CDR1 MNHEY and CDR2 SVGAGI. CDR3 sequence (DNA): TGTGCCAGCAGCGTGACTAGCCATGAGCAGTTCTTC. It specifies CASSVTSHEQFF.

This clone was detected only once. The chain uses TRBV6-4 and TRBJ1-6; D call uncertain. Germline V lookup: CDR1 MRHNA, CDR2 SNTAGT. Trimming shortened V by 4 bases and J by 9 bases, and 16 bases separated the two germline ends. The CDR3 extends over 15 amino acids. The CDR3 loop is CASSAEALAGSPLHF. The CDR3 DNA follows: TGTGCCAGCAGTGCCGAAGCCCTCGCGGGTTCACCCCTCCACTTT.

The chain employs TRBV30 and TRBJ2-5, with 12 nucleotides matching TRBD2. V trimming: 1 base; J trimming: 5 bases; junction bases outside the gene matches: 5. This CDR3 comprises 15 residues. The germline CDR1 and CDR2 sequences are GTSNPN and SVGIG (reference sequence). CDR3: CAWSGTSGMEETQYF. CDR3 DNA: TGTGCCTGGAGTGGGACTAGCGGGATGGAGGAGACCCAGTACTTC.

The chain is built from TRBV3-1 (or the pseudogene TRBV3-2) and TRBJ2-2; no clear D. The CDR3 is made up of 16 amino acids. Germline assignment: CDR1 LGHDT and CDR2 YNNKEL (reference sequence). The V end was cut by 1 base, the J end by 4 bases, with 13 bases between. The CDR3 here is CASSQGHFQATGELFF. The CDR3 DNA is TGTGCCAGCAGCCAAGGCCATTTTCAAGCCACCGGGGAGCTGTTTTTT.

V gene TRBV5-4 combines with J gene TRBJ1-1; D may be TRBD1 (6 bases). The CDR3 contains 14 residues. V was pared by 4 bases and J by 0 bases, with 10 bases between. The germline V gene encodes CDR1 SGHNT and CDR2 YYREEE (reference sequence). The CDR3 nucleotides are TGTGCCAGCAGCAAGGACAGACTGAACACTGAAGCTTTCTTT. It yields the protein CASSKDRLNTEAFF.

The V gene is TRBV4-1, the J gene TRBJ1-5, with 11 bases fitting TRBD1. J was trimmed by 2 bases and V by 4 bases; bases with no gene match: 4. Germline V lookup: CDR1 MGHRA, CDR2 YSYEKL. This CDR3 has 16 amino acids. CDR3 in DNA: TGCGCCAGCAGCCCAGGACAGGGGGCAGGCAATCAGCCCCAGCATTTT. It specifies CASSPGQGAGNQPQHF.

The CDR3 DNA reads as TGTGCCAGCAGCATAGACAGGGGGCGACAGGACACCTTC. Translating gives CASSIDRGRQDTF. V gene TRBV12-3 or TRBV12-4 combines with J gene TRBJ1-2, with 10 bases that match TRBD1. The CDR3 contains 13 residues. With 6 bases clipped from V and 12 bases from J, the junction kept 10 bases outside the gene matches.

V gene TRBV9 combines with J gene TRBJ2-2, with 10 bases lining up with TRBD2. Germline V gene sequence: CDR1 SGDLS, CDR2 YYNGEE. The CDR3 runs to 16 residues. Losses at the gene ends were 0 bases for V and 4 bases for J; bases not matched to a gene: 3. The CDR3 reads CASSVESSGSTGELFF. The DNA for the CDR3 is TGTGCCAGCAGCGTAGAGTCTAGCGGGAGCACCGGGGAGCTGTTTTTT.

The chain has TRBV18 and TRBJ2-2; D is ambiguous. Germline V gene sequence: CDR1 KGHSH, CDR2 LQKENI. Trimming stripped 1 base from V and 7 bases from J, with 13 bases between. This CDR3 has 15 residues. CDR3 residues: CASSPRASTNGELFF. The CDR3 DNA reads TGTGCCAGCTCACCACGGGCCAGTACGAACGGGGAGCTGTTTTTT.

The chain employs TRBV5-1 and TRBJ2-2; D gene ambiguous. This CDR3 spans 14 amino acids. CDR1 SGHRS and CDR2 YFSETQ come from the germline V gene. Trimming took off 0 bases at V and 4 bases at J, with 7 bases between the two ends. Written as DNA, the CDR3 is TGCGCCAGCAGCTTGGCCCCGGGCACCGGGGAGCTGTTTTTT. Residues: CASSLAPGTGELFF.

The chain joins TRBV5-6 to TRBJ2-3; 14 bases are a match to TRBD2. This CDR3 region has 18 residues. The junction had 7 bases not matched to a gene; V was cut back by 4 bases and J by 0 bases. CDR1 SGHDT and CDR2 YYEEEE come from the germline V gene. CDR3 bases: TGTGCCAGCAGCGGGGGACTAGCGGGAGAGATTAGCACAGATACGCAGTATTTT. Translated: CASSGGLAGEISTDTQYF.

This rearrangement joins TRBV6-1 to TRBJ1-6; TRBD1 aligns across 10 bases. The length of the CDR3 is 16 residues. CDR1 and CDR2 from the germline V gene are MNHNS and SASEGT. Losses at the gene ends were 4 bases for V and 8 bases for J; bases not matched to a gene: 8. Written as DNA, the CDR3 is TGTGCCAGCAGTGTACACATTGGACAGGGGGATTCACCCCTCCACTTT. It codes for CASSVHIGQGDSPLHF.

The V gene is TRBV28, the J gene TRBJ2-1; D might be TRBD1 (5 bases). The CDR3 runs to 12 residues. With 6 bases removed from V and 7 bases from J, the gap between germline ends came to 10 bases. CDR1 is MDHEN and CDR2 is SYDVKM in the germline V gene. The CDR3 sequence: CASRGAWNEQFF. DNA for the CDR3: TGTGCCAGCAGAGGGGCTTGGAATGAGCAGTTCTTC.

CDR3 bases: TGTGCCAGCTCCCCTCGGGGGTTGAGCAATCAGCCCCAGCATTTT. This gives the protein CASSPRGLSNQPQHF. V is TRBV18 and J is TRBJ1-5; a weak D match, TRBD1 (5 bases). The germline CDR1 and CDR2 sequences are KGHSH and LQKENI. This CDR3 has 15 amino acids. Trimming removed 6 bases at V and 1 base at J, with 13 bases between.

The chain joins TRBV5-1 to TRBJ1-4; the match to TRBD1 covers 9 bases. The CDR3 runs 14 residues. Germline V gene data show CDR1 as SGHRS and CDR2 as YFSETQ. V lost 3 bases to trimming and J lost 8 bases; unmatched junction nucleotides: 5. The CDR3: CASSWGQGREKLFF. The CDR3 region has the DNA TGCGCCAGCAGCTGGGGACAGGGAAGAGAAAAACTGTTTTTT.

This clone showed up just once. This sequence joins TRBV2 and TRBJ2-5, with 7 bases that match TRBD2. Germline V lookup: CDR1 SNHLY, CDR2 FYNNEI. Trimming took 4 bases from V and 5 from J; bases not matched to a gene: 13. The CDR3 sequence is 16 residues long. This CDR3 is CASSVEVEGGSETQYF. The CDR3 bases are TGTGCCAGCAGTGTGGAGGTTGAGGGAGGGTCGGAGACCCAGTACTTC.

J is TRBJ2-1 and V is TRBV24-1, with 10 bases that match TRBD1. Trimming cost V 4 bases and J 1 base; bases outside gene matches: 6. The germline gives CDR1 KGHDR, CDR2 SFDVKD. This CDR3 has 17 amino acids. As DNA, the CDR3 is TGTGCCACCAGTGACTCGAGGGACAGGGGATCCTACAATGAGCAGTTCTTC. This sequence encodes CATSDSRDRGSYNEQFF.